This TCR beta chain emerged from a study of chemoradiotherapy in HPV16-positive cancers. On the study more broadly: Candidate HPV-specific T-cell clones and common TCR motifs came from functional assays in a couple of HPV16-positive patients. Broader study findings: During treatment, candidate HPV-specific clones and E7-related motifs expanded in tumor. For HPV16-positive patients, expanding HPV-responsive T cells associated with longer recurrence-free survival.

Repertoires were sampled repeatedly during chemoradiotherapy. Germline V gene lookup returns CDR1 SEHNR and CDR2 FQNEAQ (reference sequence). This CDR3 has 18 residues. Trimming pared 5 bases from V and 15 bases from J, leaving 35 bases between. The assay was immunoSEQ multiplex PCR, and TCRdb's table has in-frame clones only and misses some. The sample records around 4,300 clones, 75% to 90% being singletons. Concerning this clone itself: Its specificity is not known.

Sampling took place from a patient who underwent chemoradiotherapy. The genes are TRBV7-9 and TRBJ2-1; either TRBD1 or TRBD2 may fit D (5 bases each). This TCR derives from a human donor with HPV-associated anogenital cancer. Here the CDR3 reads CASSPSLSPLLLVGDLFF. CDR3 bases: TGTGCCAGCAGCCCATCGTTATCCCCTCTTTTACTAGTGGGGGATCTGTTCTTC.